What follows are 7 T cell receptor beta chains derived from one specimen sequenced in a study of shared clonotypes between healthy human individuals. The method was immunoSEQ multiplex PCR; TCRdb's version includes in-frame clones alone and lacks a portion of them. The table lists roughly 2 million clones, 85% to 95% of them singletons. Sequencing was done on a sample of naive CD4+ T cells sorted from blood. Subset noted: CD45RA+ positively selected. Receptor source: a man aged 18 to 29 in good health.

The CDR3 loop reads CASSLFYRGDGNQPQHF. The CDR3 nucleotides are TGTGCCAGCAGTTTATTTTACAGGGGGGACGGCAATCAGCCCCAGCATTTT. This chain links TRBV27 with TRBJ1-5; 8 bases fit TRBD1. The CDR3 is 17 amino acids. J gave up 2 bases and V 1 base, and 7 bases lay outside the gene matches. In germline, CDR1 is MNHEY, CDR2 SMNVEV (reference sequence).

Only one count was recorded for this clone. This chain connects TRBV28 to TRBJ2-7; 8 nucleotides line up with TRBD1. The V segment lost 5 bases and the J segment 3 bases; nucleotides outside the gene matches: 12. The CDR3 is made up of 16 amino acids. Looked up from germline, CDR1 is MDHEN and CDR2 is SYDVKM. CDR3 nucleotide sequence: TGTGCCAGCAGTCAAGACGGACAGGGCACAAACTACGAGCAGTACTTC. Translated: CASSQDGQGTNYEQYF.

The chain joins TRBV7-9 to TRBJ2-3, with a possible D match to TRBD2 (5 bases). The CDR3 extends over 15 amino acids. Germline V lookup: CDR1 SEHNR, CDR2 FQNEAQ (reference sequence). Deletions cut 0 bases from V and 6 bases from J, with 13 bases between. CDR3: CASSLASSQRDTQYF. The DNA for the CDR3 is TGTGCCAGCAGCTTAGCATCTTCCCAGCGGGATACGCAGTATTTT.

CDR3 coding DNA: TGTGCCAGCTCCCCTTTTTGGGCCGGCGACACTGAAGCTTTCTTT. Translation: CASSPFWAGDTEAFF. V gene TRBV18 combines with J gene TRBJ1-1; D not certain. Germline values: CDR1 KGHSH, CDR2 LQKENI. This CDR3 has 15 residues. The V gene lost 6 bases and the J gene lost 3 bases, with 17 bases spanning the gap.

V is TRBV18 and J is TRBJ1-3; D is undetermined. The V end lost 3 bases, the J end lost 4 bases, and 10 bases lay between the germline ends. Per the germline V gene, CDR1 is KGHSH and CDR2 is LQKENI. The CDR3 loop spans 14 amino acids. The CDR3 protein is CASSPSGVGNTIYF. The CDR3 DNA follows: TGTGCCAGCTCACCCTCCGGGGTAGGAAACACCATATATTTT.

This clone is a singleton in its sample. The chain couples TRBV16 to TRBJ2-7, with D unclear. The germline gives CDR1 KGHSY, CDR2 FQNENV. CDR3 length: 12 amino acids. Trimming took off 2 bases at V and 2 bases at J, with 4 bases between the two ends. CDR3 coding DNA: TGTGCCAGCAGCCAAAGGCCCTACGAGCAGTACTTC. Translating it yields CASSQRPYEQYF.

This clone was counted a single time. This chain joins TRBV5-4 and TRBJ1-2, with TRBD1 identical over 9 bases. Trimming cost V 4 bases and J 4 bases; bases outside gene matches: 8. This CDR3 is 15 amino acids long. Looked up from germline, CDR1 is SGHNT and CDR2 is YYREEE (reference sequence). Here the CDR3 reads CASSPNRGLGYGYTF. The CDR3 nucleotides are TGTGCCAGCAGCCCCAACAGGGGGCTCGGCTATGGCTACACCTTC.